This T cell receptor (beta chain) was identified during a study of T cell responses to AZD1222 COVID-19 vaccine. The CDR3 is 14 residues long. The V and J ends lost 3 bases and 7 bases respectively, with 13 bases between them. Per germline, CDR1 LNHNV and CDR2 YYDKDF (reference sequence). Data came from immunoSEQ multiplex PCR; TCRdb stores just in-frame clones and leaves some out. Among more than 80,000 clones listed, around 85% were seen once. This clone was found a few times. The chain uses TRBV15 and TRBJ1-5; D is unclear. The clonotype was recovered from an adult who received the AZD1222 COVID-19 vaccine. The sample consisted of peripheral blood, taken 28 days after the second AZD1222 dose. The CDR3 loop reads CATSSPLGDQPQHF. In DNA, the CDR3 is TGTGCCACCAGCAGTCCCTTAGGCGACCAGCCCCAGCATTTT.